These T cell receptor beta chains were read from a single sample in a study of cytomegalovirus exposure and HLA in healthy donors. Data came from immunoSEQ multiplex PCR; TCRdb stores just in-frame clones and leaves some out. The table has more than 150,000 clones, just under 80% seen once. Sequenced material: PBMCs. These receptors were collected from a woman aged 25 to 39 in good health and CMV-seropositive. CDR3s include the opening cysteine and the closing phenylalanine or tryptophan. Each record gives: CDR3 length, V gene, CDR3 protein.

len: 12
v_gene: TRBV28
CDR3aa: CASSFLFYEQYF

len: 15
v_gene: TRBV4-1
CDR3aa: CASSQDRMTAYEQYF

len: 14
v_gene: TRBV28
CDR3aa: CASHPGSMRNIQYF

len: 15
v_gene: TRBV10-3
CDR3aa: CAIQAQGISTDTQYF

len: 11
v_gene: TRBV29-1
CDR3aa: CSVSPGEGYTF

len: 13
v_gene: TRBV6-1
CDR3aa: CASRNLRGAEAFF

len: 17
v_gene: TRBV19
CDR3aa: CASSIGTGGRNQETQYF

len: 16
v_gene: TRBV19
CDR3aa: CASRDPTTGQGTEAFF

len: 16
v_gene: TRBV4-1
CDR3aa: CASSPTAGVNTGELFF

len: 18
v_gene: TRBV21-1
CDR3aa: CASSRTSGRRANTGELFF

len: 14
v_gene: TRBV19
CDR3aa: CASSIALRALGAFF

len: 15
v_gene: TRBV28
CDR3aa: CASSLPGTGWGEAFF

len: 19
v_gene: TRBV4-3
CDR3aa: CASSQGGVGAGGAQETQYF

len: 13
v_gene: TRBV6-1
CDR3aa: CAIADRRNTEAFF

len: 13
v_gene: TRBV5-1
CDR3aa: CASSQLQATEAFF

len: 15
v_gene: TRBV10-3
CDR3aa: CAISESQGIVGELFF

len: 15
v_gene: TRBV5-1
CDR3aa: CASSLVPDINYEQYF

len: 14
v_gene: TRBV7-9
CDR3aa: CASSSTGVRETQYF

len: 13
v_gene: TRBV5-1
CDR3aa: CASTNPGGETQYF

len: 16
v_gene: TRBV5-4
CDR3aa: CASSFYADLGNQPQHF

len: 14
v_gene: TRBV6-5
CDR3aa: CASKTVFSSYEQYF

len: 14
v_gene: TRBV7-2
CDR3aa: CASSLERGPYERYF

len: 15
v_gene: TRBV6-1
CDR3aa: CASSVSGDRNQPQHF

len: 16
v_gene: TRBV7-6
CDR3aa: CASTLGRGGIYNEQFF

len: 16
v_gene: TRBV4-1
CDR3aa: CASSRLDSTYGETQYF

len: 16
v_gene: TRBV5-4
CDR3aa: CASSLGDSRPRYEQYF

len: 16
v_gene: TRBV14
CDR3aa: CASTSGGRAIPDTQYF

len: 17
v_gene: TRBV27
CDR3aa: CASRPRTGGRRIYGYTF

len: 13
v_gene: TRBV4-1
CDR3aa: CASSWTVRDEQYF

len: 18
v_gene: TRBV5-1
CDR3aa: CASSRETPTGTRNTKAFF

len: 17
v_gene: TRBV7-9
CDR3aa: CASSLDLGQLWDSPLHF

len: 13
v_gene: TRBV7-3
CDR3aa: CASSRDRGGGYTF

len: 13
v_gene: TRBV13
CDR3aa: CAGSLGMNTEAFF

len: 15
v_gene: TRBV12-5
CDR3aa: CASGLWAGSTGELFF

len: 14
v_gene: TRBV12-5
CDR3aa: CASGLGRGDETQYF

len: 17
v_gene: TRBV6-1
CDR3aa: CASSEAFGHTSYNEQFF

len: 13
v_gene: TRBV5-1
CDR3aa: CASSSGGIYEQYF

len: 15
v_gene: TRBV11-2
CDR3aa: CASSRESGGAYEQYF

len: 18
v_gene: TRBV18
CDR3aa: CASSPSRQGARGTGELFF

len: 11
v_gene: TRBV7-9
CDR3aa: CASSFDRGAFF

len: 14
v_gene: TRBV2
CDR3aa: CASRAGGRSGELFF

len: 14
v_gene: TRBV5-4
CDR3aa: CASTHSGVYNEQFF

len: 14
v_gene: TRBV11-2
CDR3aa: CASSLEPGDTEAFF

len: 14
v_gene: TRBV7-9
CDR3aa: CASSSGTDPRPQHF

len: 11
v_gene: TRBV6-1
CDR3aa: CASSEVTGAFF

len: 16
v_gene: TRBV9
CDR3aa: CASSVALAANTGELFF

len: 13
v_gene: TRBV6-1
CDR3aa: CASSPGRNSVQYF

len: 14
v_gene: TRBV10-3
CDR3aa: CAIRDRFMNTEAFF

len: 16
v_gene: TRBV5-1
CDR3aa: CASSRKLDTTNTEAFF

len: 13
v_gene: TRBV25-1
CDR3aa: CASWGLRYNEQFF

len: 14
v_gene: TRBV5-1
CDR3aa: CASSPLGSSYEQYF

len: 15
v_gene: TRBV11-2
CDR3aa: CASSLTSGRTDTQYF

len: 13
v_gene: TRBV9
CDR3aa: CASSVDTGFGYTF

len: 16
v_gene: TRBV10-3
CDR3aa: CAISERTGSRNYGYTF

len: 14
v_gene: TRBV6-6
CDR3aa: CASSYNTLSYEQYF